The 30 T cell receptor beta chains presented below share a single source sample, sequenced in a study of blood T cells in healthy people across ages. Through a sample-barcoded 5' primer and a J-beta primer mix, a second PCR was run for roughly 6 to 12 cycles. MiXCR was run by TCRdb on the 5' RACE reads, yielding one entry per CDR3 protein. The sample lists around 2 million distinct CDR3 sequences, roughly two fifths seen once, with approximately 22% in the top ten. Sequenced sample: blood. The receptor source for this set is a human donor in good health.

J is TRBJ2-4 and V is TRBV20-1; D possibly corresponds to TRBD2 (5 bases). The J call is uncertain, as TRBJ2-7 better fits the DNA end. Germline CDR1 reads DFQATT; CDR2 reads SNEGSKA (reference sequence). This CDR3 comprises 14 residues. In nucleotides, the CDR3 is TGCAGTGCTAGAGATAAGGAGAGAGGGTACGAGCAGTACTTC. This codes for CSARDKERGYEQYF.

This clonotype was detected only a few times. The chain combines TRBV29-1 with TRBJ2-3; maybe TRBD1 (6 bases). The CDR3 length is 16 residues. The germline CDR1 and CDR2 sequences are SQVTM and ANQGSEA. V lost 0 bases, J lost 2 bases, and 15 bases lay in between. The chain's CDR3 is CSVEDLRTASTDTQYF. CDR3 nucleotides: TGCAGCGTTGAAGATCTCCGGACAGCGTCCACAGATACGCAGTATTTT.

This clonotype was recorded many times. This chain connects TRBV29-1 to TRBJ2-7; TRBD1 aligns across 7 bases. The V and J ends lost 3 bases and 3 bases, in that order; junction bases with no gene match: 11. Germline V CDR1 and CDR2: SQVTM, ANQGSEA. This CDR3 has 15 amino acids. Written as DNA, the CDR3 is TGCAGCGTTGAGGTAGGAGGACAGGAGCTCTACGAGCAGTACTTC. It encodes CSVEVGGQELYEQYF.

V and J are TRBV9 and TRBJ2-5, with 7 bases fitting TRBD2. This CDR3 comprises 17 residues. V lost 0 bases to trimming and J lost 4 bases; unmatched junction nucleotides: 12. In germline, CDR1 is SGDLS, CDR2 YYNGEE. The CDR3 region has the DNA TGTGCCAGCAGCGTAGCTGGGGGGAGCGGGGTCTCAGAGACCCAGTACTTC. Translating gives CASSVAGGSGVSETQYF.

This clonotype was seen more than once but under ten times. V usage is TRBV11-2 and J usage is TRBJ2-3, with 7 nucleotides matching TRBD2. The CDR3 runs to 16 residues. V lost 5 bases to trimming and J lost 2 bases; unmatched junction nucleotides: 10. CDR1 and CDR2 (germline): SGHAT, FQNNGV. Written as DNA, the CDR3 is TGTGCCAGCAGCCTGGGACTACAACCCCCCACAGATACGCAGTATTTT. The encoded protein is CASSLGLQPPTDTQYF. Supplemented by reference TRBV11-2 and TRBJ2-3, the full variable domain reads EAGVAQSPRYKIIEKRQSVAFWCNPISGHATLYWYQQILGQGPKLLIQFQNNGVVDDSQLPKDRFSAERLKGVDSTLKIQPAKLEDSAVYLCASSLGLQPPTDTQYFGPGTRLTVL.

The table lists this clonotype with a few counts. V usage is TRBV4-3 and J usage is TRBJ1-1; the D is unclear. The CDR3 contains 15 residues. Trimming took 4 bases from V and 1 from J, leaving 13 bases between them. Per germline, CDR1 LGHNA and CDR2 YSLEER. This CDR3 reads CASSPQFGENTEAFF. CDR3 nucleotides: TGCGCCAGCAGCCCGCAGTTTGGGGAGAACACTGAAGCTTTCTTT.

The chain has TRBV3-1 and TRBJ2-6; no clear D gene. V was shortened by 7 bases and J by 4 bases, with 5 bases between the two germline ends. CDR1 and CDR2 from the germline V gene are LGHDT and YNNKEL (reference sequence). CDR3 size: 12 residues. The CDR3 reads CASIGGANVLTF. The DNA of the CDR3 is TGTGCCAGCATTGGAGGGGCCAACGTCCTGACTTTC.

This clonotype has only a few counts. This chain uses TRBV4-3 with TRBJ2-5; TRBD1 might be the D (6 bases). Germline values: CDR1 LGHNA, CDR2 YSLEER. The CDR3 totals 16 residues. Trimming cost V 4 bases and J 1 base, with 16 bases left between them. In DNA form, the CDR3 reads TGCGCCAGCAGCCTAGAGTCGGTAGGGGGCCAAGAGACCCAGTACTTC. Translation: CASSLESVGGQETQYF.

This clonotype has a handful of counts. The chain couples TRBV6-2 or TRBV6-3 to TRBJ2-1; 13 positions agree with TRBD2. CDR1 and CDR2 from the germline V gene are MNHEY and SVGEGT. J gave up 0 bases and V 10 bases, and 15 bases lay outside the gene matches. The CDR3 has 19 residues. The CDR3 sequence is CATAHSGTSGVSSYNEQFF. The CDR3 DNA follows: TGTGCCACCGCACATTCCGGGACTAGCGGGGTAAGCTCCTACAATGAGCAGTTCTTC.

This chain uses TRBV7-6 with TRBJ2-5; no firm D call. The CDR3 is made up of 14 amino acids. Germline V gene lookup returns CDR1 SGHVS and CDR2 FNYEAQ. The V gene lost 2 bases and the J gene lost 5 bases, with 12 bases spanning the gap. CDR3 sequence reads: CASSLRPELETQYF. The CDR3 DNA follows: TGTGCCAGCAGCTTACGACCCGAACTGGAGACCCAGTACTTC.

The genes are TRBV6-2 or TRBV6-3 and TRBJ2-1, with TRBD2 as a possible D gene (6 bases). Germline CDR1 and CDR2: MNHEY and SVGEGT. Trimming took 7 bases from V and 1 from J, leaving 8 bases between them. The CDR3 is made up of 13 amino acids. The CDR3 nucleotides read TGTGCCAGCATGCGGGATTCCTACAATGAGCAGTTCTTC. This encodes CASMRDSYNEQFF.

This clonotype was picked up a small number of times. The rearrangement joins TRBV20-1 to TRBJ2-6; no clear D. Trimming removed 4 bases at V and 2 bases at J, with 6 bases between. In germline, CDR1 is DFQATT, CDR2 SNEGSKA (reference sequence). The CDR3 contains 13 residues. The DNA of the CDR3 is TGCAGTGCTACCCCCCCTGGGGCCAACGTCCTGACTTTC. Protein sequence: CSATPPGANVLTF.

This clonotype was seen many times. The V call is TRBV9, the J call TRBJ2-1; 10 bases agree with TRBD2. Trimming took 1 base from V and 9 from J; bases not matched to a gene: 4. The germline CDR1 and CDR2 sequences are SGDLS and YYNGEE. CDR3 size: 14 residues. The CDR3 is CASSVSGGASEQFF. The CDR3 DNA is TGTGCCAGCAGCGTAAGCGGGGGGGCTAGTGAGCAGTTCTTC. Variable domain in full (rest from reference TRBV9 and TRBJ2-1): DSGVTQTPKHLITATGQRVTLRCSPRSGDLSVYWYQQSLDQGLQFLIQYYNGEERAKGNILERFSAQQFPDLHSELNLSSLELGDSALYFCASSVSGGASEQFFGPGTRLTVL.

The CDR3 here is CASSFSPLTGETQYF. The CDR3, as DNA: TGTGCCAGCAGCTTCTCGCCCCTCACGGGGGAGACCCAGTACTTC. V is TRBV7-6 and J is TRBJ2-5, with D maybe TRBD2 (5 bases). V shed 3 bases and J shed 5 bases, with 16 bases lying between them. Germline-derived CDR1 and CDR2 are SGHVS and FNYEAQ. The CDR3 runs 15 residues.

The rearrangement links TRBV27 to TRBJ2-5; possibly TRBD2 for D (6 bases). The CDR3 contains 15 residues. The V gene lost 4 bases and the J gene lost 3 bases, with 15 bases spanning the gap. CDR1 is MNHEY, CDR2 SMNVEV, per germline (reference sequence). DNA for the CDR3: TGTGCCAGCAGTTCTTACCTTTCGGGGGAAGAGACCCAGTACTTC. Amino acids: CASSSYLSGEETQYF.

This clonotype was counted only a few times. The CDR3 sequence is CASSLYGSSSGANVLTF. The CDR3 DNA reads as TGTGCCAGCAGTTTATACGGCAGTTCCTCTGGGGCCAACGTCCTGACTTTC. The chain employs TRBV28 and TRBJ2-6; D is undetermined. The V end was cut by 1 base, the J end by 0 bases, with 10 bases between. CDR1 and CDR2 from the germline V gene are MDHEN and SYDVKM. The CDR3 runs 17 residues.

The chain is built from TRBV28 and TRBJ1-2; no reliable D call. Germline values: CDR1 MDHEN, CDR2 SYDVKM. The CDR3 is 15 amino acids. V was trimmed by 2 bases and J by 5 bases, leaving 15 bases between them. CDR3 region: CASSLEFPAEYGYTF. The DNA of the CDR3 is TGTGCCAGCAGTTTAGAGTTCCCCGCGGAATATGGCTACACCTTC.

The chain has TRBV7-2 and TRBJ1-2, with D possibly being TRBD1 (6 bases). Trimming cost V 0 bases and J 7 bases, with 15 bases left between them. The CDR3 is made up of 15 amino acids. Looked up from germline, CDR1 is SGHTA and CDR2 is FQGNSA. The CDR3 bases are TGTGCCAGCAGCTTAGCGAGGACAGTCGGGGGTGGCTACACCTTC. It codes for CASSLARTVGGGYTF.

A few counts support this clonotype. The chain joins TRBV7-2 to TRBJ2-3, with D perhaps matching TRBD1 (6 bases). V lost 5 bases and J 1 base, leaving 10 bases between the germline ends. The CDR3 has 14 residues. Germline V gene data show CDR1 as SGHTA and CDR2 as FQGNSA. In nucleotides, the CDR3 is TGTGCCAGCAGCCGGGACACCCGCACAGATACGCAGTATTTT. Encoded protein: CASSRDTRTDTQYF.

As concerns this clonotype: Mismatch with germline at one junction end may stem from a read error. The CDR3 protein is CASSYTGTDYGHTF. The CDR3 nucleotides are TGCGCCAGCAGCTATACCGGGACAGACTATGGCCACACCTTC. The chain links TRBV5-1 to TRBJ1-2, with TRBD1 matching 7 bases. Germline V lookup: CDR1 SGHRS, CDR2 YFSETQ. The CDR3 spans 14 residues.

As DNA, the CDR3 is TGCAGTGTTACGAAGTGGGACTCCTTCACAGATACGCAGTATTTT. This codes for CSVTKWDSFTDTQYF. The chain employs TRBV20-1 and TRBJ2-3, with a possible D match to TRBD2 (6 bases). The CDR3 is made up of 15 amino acids. Per germline, CDR1 DFQATT and CDR2 SNEGSKA (reference sequence). V dropped 7 bases and J dropped 2 bases, with 19 bases sitting between them.

This clonotype was seen more than once but under ten times. The chain links TRBV2 to TRBJ2-5; 12 bases align to TRBD2. The trim removed 4 bases at V and 2 bases at J, leaving 8 bases unmatched. Germline CDR1 reads SNHLY; CDR2 reads FYNNEI. The CDR3 has 17 residues. CDR3 residues: CASSAPWTSGDQETQYF. CDR3 DNA sequence: TGTGCCAGCAGTGCGCCCTGGACTAGCGGGGATCAAGAGACCCAGTACTTC.

This rearrangement joins TRBV6-5 to TRBJ1-1, with D perhaps matching TRBD1 (5 bases). The CDR3 covers 13 residues. V lost 5 bases, J lost 6 bases, and 13 bases lay in between. CDR1 and CDR2 (germline): MNHEY, SVGAGI. Written as DNA, the CDR3 is TGTGCCAGCAGTCGGACGGTGGGGGCTGAAGCTTTCTTT. Its protein product is CASSRTVGAEAFF.

CDR3: CASSLGRIPEAFF. The CDR3 DNA reads TGTGCCAGCTCCCTCGGGAGGATCCCTGAAGCTTTCTTT. The chain uses TRBV12-3 or TRBV12-4 and TRBJ1-1; D gene uncertain. V was cut by 8 bases and J by 6 bases, with 16 bases left in between. This CDR3 has 13 residues.

The chain uses TRBV29-1 and TRBJ1-4; a possible D gene is TRBD1 (5 bases). This CDR3 is 14 amino acids long. Trimming took 4 bases from V and 10 from J, leaving 19 bases between them. In germline, CDR1 is SQVTM, CDR2 ANQGSEA. The CDR3 DNA reads as TGCAGCGTTGCGGTTGCAGGGACCCATGGAAAACTGTTTTTT. Its translation: CSVAVAGTHGKLFF. Together with reference TRBV29-1 and TRBJ1-4, the CDR3 gives the full variable domain: SAVISQKPSRDICQRGTSLTIQCQVDSQVTMMFWYRQQPGQSLTLIATANQGSEATYESGFVIDKFPISRPNLTFSTLTVSNMSPEDSSIYLCSVAVAGTHGKLFFGSGTQLSVL.

This clonotype was recorded once. The chain recombines TRBV28 with TRBJ1-2, with TRBD1 as a possible D gene (6 bases). V was clipped by 8 bases and J by 5 bases, with 15 bases between them. The CDR3 runs to 13 residues. Germline CDR1 is MDHEN and CDR2 is SYDVKM. CDR3 coding DNA: TGTGCCAGCGGATCAGGGGCAGGGTATGGCTACACCTTC. Amino acid sequence: CASGSGAGYGYTF.

On this clonotype: A clone one base away is much larger, so this may be a read error. The chain joins TRBV20-1 to TRBJ2-2; D is unclear. The germline CDR1 and CDR2 sequences are DFQATT and SNEGSKA (reference sequence). This CDR3 is built from 11 residues. CDR3 DNA: TGCAGGGCTAGTAACGGCGGGGAGCTGTTTTTT. Protein: CRASNGGELFF.

The chain has TRBV7-8 and TRBJ2-5; D is perhaps TRBD2 (5 bases). The J call may be faulty, since TRBJ2-7 better matches the DNA end. Germline V gene lookup returns CDR1 SGHVS and CDR2 FQNEAQ. The CDR3 covers 15 residues. CDR3 loop: CASSLVGDVTYEQYF. The DNA for the CDR3 is TGTGCCAGCAGCTTAGTGGGAGACGTTACCTACGAGCAGTACTTC.

This clonotype was counted only a few times. The chain recombines TRBV4-2 with TRBJ2-5; D may be TRBD2 (7 bases). The ends were cut back, 0 bases at V and 6 bases at J, with 11 bases in the middle. The CDR3 covers 14 residues. Germline V gene data show CDR1 as LGHNA and CDR2 as YNFKEQ. CDR3 residues: CASSQEWRGQTQYF. The CDR3 nucleotides are TGTGCCAGCAGCCAAGAATGGCGGGGGCAGACCCAGTACTTC.

This chain links TRBV20-1 with TRBJ1-4, with D possibly being TRBD1 (5 bases). The CDR3 has 13 residues. V shed 5 bases and J shed 8 bases, with 15 bases lying between them. In germline, CDR1 is DFQATT, CDR2 SNEGSKA (reference sequence). For the CDR3, the DNA is TGCAGTGCTCTCCTCCCTCAGGGAGAAAAACTGTTTTTT. This encodes CSALLPQGEKLFF.